This T cell receptor beta chain was captured in a study of cytotoxic CD8 clonotypes in ibrutinib-treated CLL. TCR beta library input comprised roughly 2 micrograms of genomic DNA from cryopreserved PBMCs. The assay was immunoSEQ multiplex PCR, and TCRdb's table has in-frame clones only and misses some. The data show some 200,000 clones, approximately 75% seen once. The CDR3 runs to 16 residues. Germline CDR1 MDHEN, CDR2 SYDVKM. Trimming removed 5 bases at V and 6 bases at J, with 22 bases between. Points on this clone: The antigen is undetermined.

General study findings and limits: Clonality went up at the time of ibrutinib response, stayed stable in sustained remission, and later dropped back toward its baseline level at progression.

The sequence derives from a human donor with chronic lymphocytic leukemia. This specimen consisted of PBMCs, obtained after 12 months of ibrutinib treatment. The rearrangement joins TRBV28 to TRBJ2-5; D perhaps matches TRBD1 (5 bases). CDR3 sequence (DNA): TGTGCCAGCAGTGACTGGCCCCCTCGGAAGGGGCAGACCCAGTACTTC. Protein sequence: CASSDWPPRKGQTQYF.